The clone carrying this TCR beta chain was counted ten times or more. The antigen remains undetermined. This sample was included in a study of T cells in Graves' hyperthyroidism and ophthalmopathy. Turning to the study itself: Peripheral blood specimens were obtained at initial diagnosis, prior to any treatment. Study-wide results and caveats: Among clonotypes expanded in thyroid above 0.001, most were also found in blood. A model using 13 V-J features told ophthalmopathy apart from stable hyperthyroidism.

Amplification of TCR beta CDR3 regions was performed using RNA transcripts as template. The HTBI primer set drove a first-round RT-PCR of the TCR CDR3. TCRdb processed the multiplex PCR reads anew with MiXCR; each CDR3 protein has one entry. Of over 150,000 distinct CDR3 sequences in the sample, about 17% are singletons; the top ten hold approximately 28%. Germline CDR1 MNHNS, CDR2 SASEGT. This CDR3 has 15 amino acids. The V and J ends lost 6 bases and 7 bases, in that order; junction bases with no gene match: 10. The V and J genes are TRBV6-1 and TRBJ1-2, with 11 bases that match TRBD1. The sample consisted of blood. The source of this sequence is a woman aged 45-65 years with Graves' hyperthyroidism. CDR3 sequence: CASSLPGQGESGYTF. As DNA, the CDR3 is TGTGCCAGCAGCTTACCGGGACAGGGGGAGAGTGGCTACACCTTC.